Below, 2 T cell receptor beta chains from the same sample are listed, as sequenced in a study of shared clonotypes between healthy human individuals. TCRdb's copy holds only in-frame clones and misses some; the assay was immunoSEQ multiplex PCR. The sample has some 1,100,000 clones; roughly 74% are singletons. Sequencing was carried out using memory CD4+ T cells from PBMCs. Described subset: CD45RA-negative fraction. The receptors come from a man between 18 and 35 years old in good health. Some clones in this sample may be carry-over from other donors' samples.

This clone came up once. The chain uses TRBV5-6 and TRBJ2-1; D unresolved. Trimming cost V 2 bases and J 8 bases, with 8 bases left between them. The CDR3 extends over 12 amino acids. The germline gives CDR1 SGHDT, CDR2 YYEEEE. CDR3 nucleotide sequence: TGTGCCAGCAGCTTAGGGCGGTATGAGCAGTTCTTC. Amino acids: CASSLGRYEQFF.

This sequence joins TRBV5-5 and TRBJ2-5; tentative D call: TRBD2 (6 bases). The V gene's germline CDR1 is SGHKS and CDR2 YYEKEE (reference sequence). The CDR3 totals 18 residues. Trimming pared 8 bases from V and 4 bases from J, leaving 30 bases between. CDR3 nucleotides: TGTGCCAGTCTCCCTCGACCGGGCAGGGCGGGGAACGGAGAGACCCAGTACTTC. Amino acids: CASLPRPGRAGNGETQYF.